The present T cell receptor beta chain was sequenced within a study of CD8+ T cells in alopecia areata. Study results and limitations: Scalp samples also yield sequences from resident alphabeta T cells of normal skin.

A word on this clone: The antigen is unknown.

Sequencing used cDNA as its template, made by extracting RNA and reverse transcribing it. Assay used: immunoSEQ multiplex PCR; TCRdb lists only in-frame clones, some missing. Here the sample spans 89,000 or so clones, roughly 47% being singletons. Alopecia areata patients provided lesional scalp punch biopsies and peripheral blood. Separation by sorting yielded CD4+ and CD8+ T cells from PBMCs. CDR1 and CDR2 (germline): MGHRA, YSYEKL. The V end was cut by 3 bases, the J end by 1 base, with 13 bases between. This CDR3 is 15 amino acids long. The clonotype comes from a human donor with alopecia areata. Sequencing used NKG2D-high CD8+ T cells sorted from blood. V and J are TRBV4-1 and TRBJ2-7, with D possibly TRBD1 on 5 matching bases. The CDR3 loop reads CASSQDTYPSYEQYF. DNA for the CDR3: TGCGCCAGCAGCCAGGACACCTACCCGTCCTACGAGCAGTACTTC.